The 20 T cell receptor beta chains listed next were all sequenced from one sample in a study of T cells expressing NK-cell markers. TCRdb reprocessed the 5' RACE reads and keeps a single row for each CDR3 protein, giving no DNA. The listing records about 260,000 distinct CDR3 sequences. The sequenced sample consisted of blood T cells: a sorted CD56 or NKG2C T cell subset, CD4+ or CD8+ T cells, or bulk PBMC T cells (not recorded which). Receptor source: a woman aged 18-70 years in good health.

The chain recombines TRBV7-9 with TRBJ1-5; TCRdb's assignment of TRBD1 cannot be checked, as there is no DNA. The CDR3 is 13 amino acids. The germline V gene has CDR1 SEHNR and CDR2 FQNEAQ (reference sequence). The CDR3 here is CASSPPMGQPQHF.

V gene TRBV5-1 combines with J gene TRBJ1-1; with no DNA, the TCRdb D assignment of TRBD1 cannot be verified. Germline V gene lookup returns CDR1 SGHRS and CDR2 YFSETQ. This CDR3 region has 14 residues. The CDR3 loop is CASDPERLNTEAFF.

The gene calls are TRBV15 and TRBJ1-1. Germline assignment: CDR1 LNHNV and CDR2 YYDKDF (reference sequence). The length of the CDR3 is 15 residues. CDR3 region: CATSRDGPVDAEAFF.

The V gene is TRBV6-1, the J gene TRBJ2-3. Germline CDR1 and CDR2: MNHNS and SASEGT. This CDR3 contains 14 residues. CDR3 sequence reads: CASSALLSTDTQYF.

This chain joins TRBV4-1 and TRBJ2-1; TCRdb designates TRBD2, a call that cannot be tested without DNA. This CDR3 is built from 16 residues. Germline CDR1 reads MGHRA; CDR2 reads YSYEKL. The CDR3 loop reads CASSQVASGGYNEQFF.

The rearrangement uses TRBV4-1 and TRBJ1-5. Germline V gene data show CDR1 as MGHRA and CDR2 as YSYEKL. CDR3 size: 17 residues. The CDR3 sequence is CASSQGPTFTSNQPQHF.

The rearrangement uses TRBV20-1 and TRBJ2-2; TCRdb's D call, TRBD1, is unchecked because there is no DNA. There are 17 residues in the CDR3. Looked up from germline, CDR1 is DFQATT and CDR2 is SNEGSKA (reference sequence). The CDR3 spells CSARDDRFALTTGELFF.

The chain has TRBV29-1 and TRBJ2-7; absent DNA, TCRdb's TRBD2 call cannot be checked. The CDR3 sequence is 12 residues long. Per germline, CDR1 SQVTM and CDR2 ANQGSEA. The CDR3 is CSVGPGSYEQYF.

V usage is TRBV29-1 and J usage is TRBJ2-2; lacking DNA, the TRBD2 call made by TCRdb goes unchecked. This CDR3 spans 15 amino acids. The germline CDR1 and CDR2 sequences are SQVTM and ANQGSEA. This CDR3 reads CSVETGRAPTGELFF.

The genes are TRBV6-1 and TRBJ2-7; TCRdb names TRBD1, which stays unverified in the absence of DNA. CDR3 length equals 13 residues. Germline-derived CDR1 and CDR2 are MNHNS and SASEGT. CDR3 in amino acids: CASRRGKDYEQYF.

This chain joins TRBV4-2 and TRBJ2-7; TCRdb gives TRBD1 as the D gene, but with no DNA this cannot be confirmed. CDR1 and CDR2 from the germline V gene are LGHNA and YNFKEQ. The CDR3 runs 16 residues. The CDR3 loop is CASSRRTGKESYEQYF.

The chain links TRBV7-2 to TRBJ1-2. The CDR3 is made up of 12 amino acids. Germline V gene lookup returns CDR1 SGHTA and CDR2 FQGNSA. CDR3 sequence: CASSLENYGYTF.

V is TRBV20-1 and J is TRBJ2-1; TCRdb designates TRBD2, a call that cannot be tested without DNA. The CDR3 covers 14 residues. The germline CDR1 and CDR2 sequences are DFQATT and SNEGSKA (reference sequence). The CDR3 protein is CSARDGGRHNEQFF.

This chain links TRBV24-1 with TRBJ2-3; lacking DNA, the TRBD2 call made by TCRdb goes unchecked. The CDR3 runs to 15 residues. Germline V lookup: CDR1 KGHDR, CDR2 SFDVKD. The CDR3: CATSDPLAGVDTQYF.

J is TRBJ2-1 and V is TRBV4-3. Germline assignment: CDR1 LGHNA and CDR2 YSLEER. This CDR3 is 17 amino acids long. The CDR3 is CASSQGNPRVSYNEQFF.

This chain uses TRBV12-3 or TRBV12-4 with TRBJ1-5; no DNA is available, so the TRBD1 call from TCRdb remains unchecked. The CDR3 length is 14 residues. CDR3 protein: CASTRTGGNQPQHF.

The rearrangement joins TRBV9 to TRBJ2-3. Germline V gene data show CDR1 as SGDLS and CDR2 as YYNGEE. The CDR3 extends over 15 amino acids. The CDR3 here is CASSVGRVNADTQYF.

The chain combines TRBV12-3 or TRBV12-4 with TRBJ2-7. This CDR3 is 15 amino acids long. The chain's CDR3 is CASSLNARSVNEQYF.

The V call is TRBV5-1, the J call TRBJ2-2; with no DNA, the TCRdb D assignment of TRBD1 cannot be verified. Germline CDR1 reads SGHRS; CDR2 reads YFSETQ. The CDR3 is 17 amino acids. The CDR3 region is CASSLYVRQRESGELFF.

V and J are TRBV10-3 and TRBJ2-3; TCRdb gives TRBD2 as the D gene, but with no DNA this cannot be confirmed. The CDR3 is 12 residues long. Germline CDR1 ENHRY, CDR2 SYGVKD. This chain's CDR3 is CAITGDTDTQYF.